Listed below are T cell receptor beta chains from one sample, sequenced in a study of blood T cell repertoires in COVID-19. Using immunoSEQ multiplex PCR, the repertoire was profiled, and TCRdb retains in-frame clones only, with some absent. This table holds roughly 310,000 clones, almost 90% found once. Sequenced input: peripheral blood. These TCRs come from a woman aged 25 to 45 with COVID-19, enrolled during active disease. CDR3s include the opening cysteine and the closing phenylalanine or tryptophan. The D gene is left open where the match is weak. Where a row states a size, it is once, few, many or the class of an expanded clone; other rows omit it.

V gene,D gene,clone size,J gene,CDR3 protein,CDR3 DNA
TRBV14,TRBD1,-,TRBJ1-1,CASSQLDRENTEAFF,TGTGCCAGCAGCCAACTCGACAGGGAGAACACTGAAGCTTTCTTT
TRBV7-9,-,-,TRBJ1-4,CASSLGWDTEKLFF,TGTGCCAGCAGCTTAGGATGGGACACAGAAAAACTGTTTTTT
TRBV2,-,-,TRBJ2-5,CASSANSRGRETQYF,TGTGCCAGCAGTGCAAATAGCAGGGGTCGGGAGACCCAGTACTTC
TRBV10-2,-,-,TRBJ1-5,CASSDQGDRNQPQHF,TGCGCCAGCAGTGATCAAGGGGATCGCAATCAGCCCCAGCATTTT
TRBV21-1,-,-,TRBJ1-5,CASSGTGGSNQPQHF,TGTGCCAGCAGCGGAACAGGGGGGTCGAATCAGCCCCAGCATTTT
TRBV19,TRBD1,-,TRBJ2-7,CASSIRQGSSYEQYF,TGTGCCAGTAGTATTCGACAGGGGAGCTCCTACGAGCAGTACTTC
TRBV7-8,-,-,TRBJ1-1,CASSLTGNTEAFF,TGTGCCAGCAGCTTAACTGGGAACACTGAAGCTTTCTTT
TRBV5-6,TRBD1,-,TRBJ2-1,CASSFRTGSYNEQFF,TGTGCCAGCAGCTTTCGGACAGGGTCCTACAATGAGCAGTTCTTC
TRBV7-9,TRBD1,-,TRBJ1-2,CASSLSTGGNGYTF,TGTGCCAGCAGCCTAAGTACAGGGGGTAATGGCTACACCTTC
TRBV19,-,-,TRBJ1-1,CRAGNTEAFF,TGTCGCGCGGGGAACACTGAAGCTTTCTTT
TRBV19,TRBD2,-,TRBJ2-6,CASRRRGGTGANVLTF,TGTGCCAGTAGGCGTCGCGGGGGAACAGGGGCCAACGTCCTGACTTTC
TRBV27,TRBD1,-,TRBJ1-1,CASSNRGFEAFF,TGTGCCAGCAGTAACAGGGGTTTTGAAGCTTTCTTT
TRBV5-6,-,-,TRBJ1-5,CASSLGQRNQPQHF,TGTGCCAGCAGCTTGGGGCAGAGGAATCAGCCCCAGCATTTT
TRBV15,-,once,TRBJ2-5,CATSNLPGETQYF,TGTGCCACCAGCAACCTTCCCGGGGAGACCCAGTACTTC
TRBV19,TRBD1,once,TRBJ1-1,CASSIFTWTGGLTSTEAFF,TGTGCCAGTAGTATCTTTACTTGGACAGGGGGCTTGACGAGCACTGAAGCTTTCTTT
TRBV27,-,once,TRBJ1-6,CASSIQQGILAPLHF,TGTGCCAGCAGTATCCAACAGGGTATTTTGGCACCCCTCCACTTT
TRBV12-3/TRBV12-4,-,-,TRBJ2-7,CASSWGVDYEQYF,TGTGCCAGCAGTTGGGGCGTGGATTACGAGCAGTACTTC
TRBV30,TRBD1,few,TRBJ2-2,CAWGQGNTGELFF,TGTGCCTGGGGACAGGGGAACACCGGGGAGCTGTTTTTT
TRBV6-5,-,-,TRBJ1-5,CASRSTPYSNQPQHF,TGTGCCAGCAGGAGTACCCCGTATAGCAATCAGCCCCAGCATTTT
TRBV7-9,TRBD1,once,TRBJ2-5,CASSSPGTGVQETQYF,TGTGCCAGCAGCTCTCCCGGGACAGGTGTACAAGAGACCCAGTACTTC
TRBV19,-,-,TRBJ1-3,CASTWDISVPGNTIYF,TGTGCCAGTACGTGGGACATTTCAGTACCCGGAAACACCATATATTTT
TRBV10-1,-,-,TRBJ2-4,CASRIGGWGNIQYF,TGCGCCAGCAGAATCGGCGGGTGGGGAAACATTCAGTACTTC